A single TCR beta chain is shown here with its context. Its antigen is unknown. Next came a second PCR, run for roughly 6 to 11 cycles, which used a sample-barcoded 5' primer along with a J-beta primer mix. Sequencing recovered at least 2.5 million CDR3-containing paired-end reads from each sample. TCRdb fed the 5' RACE reads into MiXCR, producing one record per CDR3 protein. The table lists 600,000 to 650,000 distinct CDR3 sequences, roughly 50% of them singletons. The CDR3 extends over 14 amino acids. Trimming removed 6 bases at V and 7 bases at J, with 13 bases between. Germline V gives CDR1 MNHEY, CDR2 SVGAGI. This record comes from a study of blood T cells in healthy people across ages. Study outcomes and limitations: More naive CD4+ cells and higher diversity were found in long-lived than in aged donors. Donor CMV status, an unknown factor, possibly confounded changes in expanded clonotypes.

Each sample yielded at least 6 micrograms of PBMC total RNA. This receptor was identified in a man in his 60s in good health. This chain joins TRBV6-5 and TRBJ1-6; tentative D call: TRBD1 (6 bases). Sequencing used blood. The CDR3 loop reads CASRGDRKNSPLHF. In DNA, the CDR3 is TGTGCCAGCAGAGGCGACAGGAAGAATTCACCCCTCCACTTT.